Listed below are T cell receptor beta chains from one sample, sequenced in a study of regulatory T cells in long-lasting Graves disease. TCRdb used MiXCR to reprocess the multiplex PCR reads, holding one entry per CDR3 protein. The table lists 300,000 to 400,000 distinct CDR3 sequences, about a sixth of them singletons. These data were likewise used in another study, on T cells in Graves' hyperthyroidism and ophthalmopathy.

This sample comprised peripheral blood mononuclear cells (PBMCs), obtained at new diagnosis, from a patient treated with antithyroid drugs. These receptors came from a man aged 40-49 years with Graves disease. The CDR3 runs from the conserved cysteine through the conserved F or W. The order of the fields is J gene, clone size, D gene, V gene, CDR3 DNA, CDR3 protein. The D gene is left open where the match is weak. Clone size is stated in some rows and not others, as once, few, many or a class when expanded.

TRBJ2-3 | few | - | TRBV27 | TGTGCCAGCAGCAACGGCTCACTAGACAACACAGATACGCAGTATTTT | CASSNGSLDNTDTQYF
TRBJ1-2 | - | - | TRBV9 | TGTGCCAGCAGCCCTAATCGACAGTTATATGGCTACACCTTC | CASSPNRQLYGYTF
TRBJ2-5 | many | TRBD1 | TRBV18 | TGTGCCAGCTCTTCGGACAGGGTTGAGACCCAGTACTTC | CASSSDRVETQYF
TRBJ2-3 | - | - | TRBV15 | TGTGCCACCAGACACAGTGGGACAAGCACAGATACGCAGTATTTT | CATRHSGTSTDTQYF
TRBJ2-1 | many | TRBD2 | TRBV6-2/TRBV6-3 | TGTGCCAGCAAACGACTAGCGGGTGCCAATGAGCAGTTCTTC | CASKRLAGANEQFF
TRBJ2-1 | many | TRBD2 | TRBV6-5 | TGTGCCAGCAGTTACTCTTGGCGGGGGGCCAACCGGTACAATGAGCAGTTCTTC | CASSYSWRGANRYNEQFF
TRBJ1-3 | many | - | TRBV13 | TGTGCCAGCAGCTCATTCTCGACTGGAAACACCATATATTTT | CASSSFSTGNTIYF
TRBJ2-7 | many | - | TRBV18 | TGTGCCAGCTCACCAAGCCAGGGTTTCTACGAGCAGTACTTC | CASSPSQGFYEQYF
TRBJ2-6 | - | - | TRBV4-2 | TGTGCCAGCAGACGACGTGGCCCTGGGGCCAACGTCCTGACTTTC | CASRRRGPGANVLTF
TRBJ1-5 | few | - | TRBV19 | TGTGCCAGTAGTATAGTCAGTAGCAATCAGCCCCAGCATTTT | CASSIVSSNQPQHF
TRBJ1-2 | many | - | TRBV6-9 | TGTGCCAGCAGTTGGGCCCAGGCAGAGATGGCTGGCTACACCTTC | CASSWAQAEMAGYTF
TRBJ2-7 | many | - | TRBV20-1 | TGCAGTGCTAGAGATGGACAATGGGAGCAGTACTTC | CSARDGQWEQYF
TRBJ2-2 | - | - | TRBV7-8 | TGTGCCAGCAGCTACACCCCCGGACAGCTCACCGGGGAGCTGTTTTTT | CASSYTPGQLTGELFF
TRBJ1-1 | - | TRBD1 | TRBV6-2/TRBV6-3 | TGTGCCAGCAGTTACCCGGGACAGGGGCTCTCTGAAGCTTTCTTT | CASSYPGQGLSEAFF
TRBJ1-1 | many | - | TRBV7-6 | TGTGCCAGCAGCATTGAACAGAACACTGAAGCTTTCTTT | CASSIEQNTEAFF
TRBJ2-3 | many | TRBD2 | TRBV6-1 | TGTGCCAGCAGCGATCAACTAGCGGGGGGAACCACAGATACGCAGTATTTT | CASSDQLAGGTTDTQYF
TRBJ1-1 | many | - | TRBV14 | TGTGCCAGCAGCCAGAATGGTCAGGGATCTGAAGCTTTCTTT | CASSQNGQGSEAFF
TRBJ1-1 | few | TRBD1 | TRBV29-1 | TGCAGCGTTGAAGATCAGACAGGGAGGGGGAACACTGAAGCTTTCTTT | CSVEDQTGRGNTEAFF
TRBJ1-6 | many | - | TRBV7-2 | TGTGCCAGCAGTCAATCCCAGGGAGGTAATTCACCCCTCCACTTT | CASSQSQGGNSPLHF
TRBJ1-5 | - | - | TRBV5-8 | TGTGCCAGCAGCGGAGGACGGAAAAATCAGCCCCAGCATTTT | CASSGGRKNQPQHF
TRBJ2-2 | - | - | TRBV29-1 | TGCAGCGTTTTCGTCCGATCGAACACCGGGGAGCTGTTTTTT | CSVFVRSNTGELFF
TRBJ2-7 | many | TRBD2 | TRBV30 | TGTGCCGGGTACCCGAAGCGGGGCTCCTACGAGCAGTACTTC | CAGYPKRGSYEQYF
TRBJ1-2 | many | - | TRBV29-1 | TGCAGCGTGGATACGTGGGGGAGTAGCTATGGCTACACCTTC | CSVDTWGSSYGYTF
TRBJ1-4 | few | - | TRBV19 | TGTGCCAGTAGTATGGGACATCGGCTGGAAAAACTGTTTTTT | CASSMGHRLEKLFF
TRBJ2-7 | many | TRBD1 | TRBV7-9 | TGTGCCAGCAGCACCCGGGACAGCACCTACGAGCAGTACTTC | CASSTRDSTYEQYF
TRBJ2-1 | few | TRBD2 | TRBV6-1 | TGTGCCACTTCGGGGGGGAGCTCCTACAATGAGCAGTTCTTC | CATSGGSSYNEQFF
TRBJ2-3 | - | - | TRBV30 | TGTGCCTGGAGTGTACCGGGGGGCCGCACAGATACGCAGTATTTT | CAWSVPGGRTDTQYF
TRBJ2-3 | few | - | TRBV25-1 | TGTGCCAGCAGTGAATATGGCACAGATACGCAGTATTTT | CASSEYGTDTQYF
TRBJ2-3 | few | TRBD2 | TRBV2 | TGTGCCAGCAGACTGGACGGGGGGGTAGATACGCAGTATTTT | CASRLDGGVDTQYF
TRBJ2-5 | many | - | TRBV3-1 | TGTGCCAGCAGCCAAGGGACATATCTTCAAGAGACCCAGTACTTC | CASSQGTYLQETQYF
TRBJ2-2 | - | TRBD1 | TRBV6-2/TRBV6-3 | TGTGCCAGCAGTTTAAATTACAGGGGGCGCGACGGGGAGCTGTTTTTT | CASSLNYRGRDGELFF